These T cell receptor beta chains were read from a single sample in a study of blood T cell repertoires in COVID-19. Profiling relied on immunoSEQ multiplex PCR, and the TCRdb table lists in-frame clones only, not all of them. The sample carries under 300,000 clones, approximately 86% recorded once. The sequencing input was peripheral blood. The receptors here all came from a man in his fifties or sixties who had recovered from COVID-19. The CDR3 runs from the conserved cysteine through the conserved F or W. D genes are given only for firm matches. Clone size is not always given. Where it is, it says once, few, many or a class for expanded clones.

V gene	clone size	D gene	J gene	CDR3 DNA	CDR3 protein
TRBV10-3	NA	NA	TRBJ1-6	TGTGCCATCAGGGGGCATGGTTCACCCCTCCACTTT	CAIRGHGSPLHF
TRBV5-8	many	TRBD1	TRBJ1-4	TGTGCCAGCCGCTCCCCTCCGGGACAGGGTGAAAAACTGTTTTTT	CASRSPPGQGEKLFF
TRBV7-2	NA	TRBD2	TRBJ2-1	TGTGCCAGCAGCTTACAGCGGGGGGCCTACAATGAGCAGTTCTTC	CASSLQRGAYNEQFF
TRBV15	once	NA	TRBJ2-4	TGTGCCACCAGCAGACTAGAAGGGGCAAACATTCAGTACTTC	CATSRLEGANIQYF
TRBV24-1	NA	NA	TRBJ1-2	TGTGCCACCAGTGATTCCGGGTATGGCTACACCTTC	CATSDSGYGYTF
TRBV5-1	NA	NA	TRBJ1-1	TGCGCCAGCAGCTTGGGGGGCGCGAGGCTTATCACTGAAGCTTTCTTT	CASSLGGARLITEAFF
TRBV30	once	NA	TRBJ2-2	TGTGGGCTGCAGAAGGGGACTTCCTACGGGGAGCTGTTTTTT	CGLQKGTSYGELFF
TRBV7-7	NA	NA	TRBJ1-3	TGTGCCAGCAGCTTGGGGGGGTATGGAAACACCATATATTTT	CASSLGGYGNTIYF
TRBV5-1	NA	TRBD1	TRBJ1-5	TGCGCCAAACGACCCCCCGTATGCGGGACAGGGATTGTGTGCAATCAGCCCCAGCATTTT	CAKRPPVCGTGIVCNQPQHF
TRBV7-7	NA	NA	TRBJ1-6	TGTGCCAGCAGCTTAGGAGCGGCCGGCAATTCACCCCTCCACTTT	CASSLGAAGNSPLHF
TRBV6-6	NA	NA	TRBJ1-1	TGTGCCAGCAGCCCAGGGACTGAAGCTTTCTTT	CASSPGTEAFF
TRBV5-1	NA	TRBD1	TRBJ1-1	TGCGCCAGCAGCTTGGCACCTTCCGGGACAGGGGACACTGAAGCTTTCTTT	CASSLAPSGTGDTEAFF
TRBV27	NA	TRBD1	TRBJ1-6	TGTGCCAGCAGAGACAGGGGAGGTTCACCCCTCCACTTT	CASRDRGGSPLHF
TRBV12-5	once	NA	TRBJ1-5	TGTGCTAGTGGTTTCGGTCAGCCCCAGCATTTT	CASGFGQPQHF
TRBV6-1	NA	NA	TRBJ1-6	TGTGCCAGCAGTGAATGGCCAGGGGCTTCCTCACCCCTCCACTTT	CASSEWPGASSPLHF
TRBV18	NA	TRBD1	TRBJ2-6	TGTGCCAGCTCACCATTACAGGGGGCAAGCGCTGGGGCCAACGTCCTGACTTTC	CASSPLQGASAGANVLTF
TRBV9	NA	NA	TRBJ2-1	TGTGCCAGCAGCCCGCTGACAGGTGCCTACAATGAGCAGTTCTTC	CASSPLTGAYNEQFF
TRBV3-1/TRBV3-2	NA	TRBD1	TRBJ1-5	TGTGCCAGCAGCCGAGCCGGGACAGGGAGCAATCAGCCCCAGCATTTT	CASSRAGTGSNQPQHF
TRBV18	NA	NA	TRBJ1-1	TGTGCCAGCTCCCCGACCGGACATGAAGCTTTCTTT	CASSPTGHEAFF
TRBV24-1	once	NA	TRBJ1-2	TGTCCTGAACTTTTGGGCTACACCTTC	CPELLGYTF
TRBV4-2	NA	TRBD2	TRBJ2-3	TGTGCCAGCAGCCAACGACTAGCGGGGGGGATGGATACGCAGTATTTT	CASSQRLAGGMDTQYF
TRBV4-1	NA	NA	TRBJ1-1	TGCGCCAGCAGCCAAGTGCAGGTTAACACTGAAGCTTTCTTT	CASSQVQVNTEAFF
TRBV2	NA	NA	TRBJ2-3	TGTGCCAGCAGTGAGGCAGGCACAGATACGCAGTATTTT	CASSEAGTDTQYF
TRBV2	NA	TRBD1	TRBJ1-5	TGTGCCAGCAAGAGGGGGCAGAATAGCAATCAGCCCCAGCATTTT	CASKRGQNSNQPQHF
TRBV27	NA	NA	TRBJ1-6	TGTGCCAGCAGACCACTATTCAATTCACCCCTCCACTTT	CASRPLFNSPLHF
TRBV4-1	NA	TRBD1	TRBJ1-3	TGCGCCAGCAGCCACCTCGGACAGGGGGCCTCTGGAAACACCATATATTTT	CASSHLGQGASGNTIYF
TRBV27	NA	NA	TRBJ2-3	TGTGCCAGCAGTTTTCGGGTTCAGAATTCAGATACGCAGTATTTT	CASSFRVQNSDTQYF
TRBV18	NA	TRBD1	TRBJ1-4	TGTGCCAGCTCACCACTCTGGGGCAGGGGGCGTGAAAAACTGTTTTTT	CASSPLWGRGREKLFF
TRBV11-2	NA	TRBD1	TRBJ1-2	TGTGCCAGCAGCTTATCGGGACAGGACTACTATAACTATGGCTACACCTTC	CASSLSGQDYYNYGYTF
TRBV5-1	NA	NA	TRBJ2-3	TGCGCCAGCAGCGTGACGGGGGACCCCACAGATACGCAGTATTTT	CASSVTGDPTDTQYF
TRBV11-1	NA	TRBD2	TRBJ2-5	TGTGCCAGCAGCTTAGCGGGGGGGACTGATGGGCACGAGACCCAGTACTTC	CASSLAGGTDGHETQYF
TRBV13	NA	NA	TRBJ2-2	TGTGCCAGCAGTCGGGGAGAGTCGAACACCGGGGAGCTGTTTTTT	CASSRGESNTGELFF
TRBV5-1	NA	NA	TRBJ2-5	TGCGCCAGCAGCTTGGGGAGGGTTGAGACCCAGTACTTC	CASSLGRVETQYF
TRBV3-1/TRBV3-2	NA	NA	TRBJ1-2	TGTGCCAGCAGCCAAGTTCGGGGTTTGGACTATGGCTACACCTTC	CASSQVRGLDYGYTF
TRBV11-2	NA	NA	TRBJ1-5	TGTGCCAGCAGCTTAGATATGAGGGTTCAGCCCCAGCATTTT	CASSLDMRVQPQHF
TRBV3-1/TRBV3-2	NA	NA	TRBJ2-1	TGTGCCAGCAGCCTACAGGGTCATGAGCAGTTCTTC	CASSLQGHEQFF
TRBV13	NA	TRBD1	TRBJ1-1	TGTGCCAGCAGCTTAGGTGGACAGGGGTTCTTGACTGAAGCTTTCTTT	CASSLGGQGFLTEAFF
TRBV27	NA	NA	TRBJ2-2	TGTGCCAGCAGTTTACAAGGGGCAGACACCGGGGAGCTGTTTTTT	CASSLQGADTGELFF
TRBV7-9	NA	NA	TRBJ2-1	TGTGCCACCGCTCGAACGGATGCGGCCTACAATGAGCAGTTCTTC	CATARTDAAYNEQFF
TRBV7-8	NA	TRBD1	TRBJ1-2	TGTGCCAGCAGCTTATACTGGGGCAGGGGGAGCCATGGCTACACCTTC	CASSLYWGRGSHGYTF
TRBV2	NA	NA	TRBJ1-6	TGTGCCAGCAGTGAAGGCAGGGTGGCCTCACCCCTCCACTTT	CASSEGRVASPLHF
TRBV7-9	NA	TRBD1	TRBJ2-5	TGTGCCAGCAGCTCCGGACAGGGAGACAGAGAGACCCAGTACTTC	CASSSGQGDRETQYF
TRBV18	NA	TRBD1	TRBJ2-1	TGTGCCAGCTCACAAACAGGGGGCTGGGGTGAGCAGTTCTTC	CASSQTGGWGEQFF
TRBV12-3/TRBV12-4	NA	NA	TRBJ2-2	TGTGCCAGCAGTTTAGAGGCGGTCGGGGAGCTGTTTTTT	CASSLEAVGELFF